These 15 T cell receptor beta chains were all obtained from the same sample, sequenced in a study of blood T cell repertoires in COVID-19 (TCRdb year 2020). The library was generated by the immunoSEQ multiplex PCR assay. As stored in TCRdb, this immuneACCESS dataset retains in-frame rearrangements with V and J assigned. A fraction of the clones does not appear; measured against another copy, unresolved V genes explain less than half of the discrepancy, and the remainder lacks a known reason. The sample table records 140,000 or so clones; 70% to 90% of these occur just once. Approximately 5% of the sample is held by the ten biggest clonotypes. Sequencing was done on a sample of peripheral blood. The receptors here all came from a woman in her forties or fifties with acute or convalescent COVID-19.

The chain combines TRBV27 with TRBJ2-3; D uncertain. V lost 6 bases to trimming and J lost 2 bases, with 3 bases between them. Germline CDR1 MNHEY, CDR2 SMNVEV (reference sequence). The CDR3 spans 11 residues. This chain's CDR3 is CASRLTDTQYF. The CDR3 region has the DNA TGTGCCAGCAGACTCACAGATACGCAGTATTTT.

J is TRBJ2-7 and V is TRBV7-2, with 11 nucleotides matching TRBD2. V dropped 5 bases and J dropped 4; count of bases not matched to a gene: 4. The CDR3 runs 14 residues. Per germline, CDR1 SGHTA and CDR2 FQGNSA. CDR3 amino acids: CASSVSGGAYEQYF. For the CDR3, the DNA is TGTGCCAGCAGCGTTAGCGGGGGGGCTTACGAGCAGTACTTC.

CDR3 loop: CAIRPGLAGGNVSYEQYF. CDR3 sequence (DNA): TGTGCCATCAGACCGGGACTAGCGGGGGGAAACGTTTCCTACGAGCAGTACTTC. V usage is TRBV10-3 and J usage is TRBJ2-7, with TRBD2 identical over 15 bases. The junction had 10 bases not matched to a gene; V was cut back by 6 bases and J by 1 base. CDR1 is ENHRY and CDR2 is SYGVKD in the germline V gene. This CDR3 is 18 amino acids long.

The chain employs TRBV18 and TRBJ1-3; the match to TRBD1 covers 9 bases. The CDR3 runs 14 residues. Trimming took 3 bases from V and 4 from J; bases not matched to a gene: 1. Germline-derived CDR1 and CDR2 are KGHSH and LQKENI. As DNA, the CDR3 is TGTGCCAGCTCACCGGGACAGGGCGGAAACACCATATATTTT. As protein: CASSPGQGGNTIYF.

A few counts support this clone. This sequence joins TRBV3-1 (or the pseudogene TRBV3-2) and TRBJ1-4, with 10 bases lining up with TRBD1. The CDR3 spans 15 residues. Germline V CDR1 and CDR2: LGHDT, YNNKEL (reference sequence). J gave up 7 bases and V 4 bases, and 6 bases lay outside the gene matches. CDR3 in amino acids: CASSPPGQGFEKLFF. CDR3 bases: TGTGCCAGCAGCCCCCCGGGACAGGGGTTTGAAAAACTGTTTTTT.

This clone has only a few counts. The rearrangement links TRBV9 to TRBJ1-2, with D possibly being TRBD1 (6 bases). This CDR3 spans 15 amino acids. Germline lookup yields CDR1 SGDLS and CDR2 YYNGEE. The V end was cut by 4 bases, the J end by 0 bases, with 13 bases between. The CDR3 region is CASSSSRGANYGYTF. CDR3 nucleotides: TGTGCCAGCAGCTCTTCCAGGGGAGCTAACTATGGCTACACCTTC.

The chain carries TRBV7-2 and TRBJ2-7, with 9 bases matching TRBD1. This CDR3 is 17 amino acids long. V lost 0 bases, J lost 0 bases, and 6 bases stayed unmatched. CDR1 is SGHTA and CDR2 is FQGNSA in the germline V gene. CDR3: CASSLATGGLTSYEQYF. CDR3 DNA: TGTGCCAGCAGCTTAGCGACAGGGGGGCTAACCTCCTACGAGCAGTACTTC.

The chain has TRBV5-4 and TRBJ1-1; D possibly corresponds to TRBD1 (5 bases). The CDR3 spans 15 residues. Trimming took 5 bases from V and 1 from J, leaving 15 bases between them. CDR1 SGHNT and CDR2 YYREEE come from the germline V gene (reference sequence). The CDR3 sequence is CASRPEGAGNTEAFF. The CDR3 nucleotides read TGTGCCAGCAGACCAGAAGGGGCAGGGAACACTGAAGCTTTCTTT. The full variable domain, its missing parts supplied by reference TRBV5-4 and TRBJ1-1, is ETGVTQSPTHLIKTRGQQVTLRCSSQSGHNTVSWYQQALGQGPQFIFQYYREEENGRGNFPPRFSGLQFPNYSSELNVNALELDDSALYLCASRPEGAGNTEAFFGQGTRLTVV.

V usage is TRBV5-7 and J usage is TRBJ1-3, with D possibly matching TRBD1 (5 bases). TRBV5-7 is an open reading frame whose function is uncertain. The CDR3 has 16 amino acids. Trimming cost V 0 bases and J 2 bases, with 12 bases left between them. CDR3 protein: CASSLAGAGTGNTIYF. CDR3 nucleotide sequence: TGTGCCAGCAGCTTGGCCGGCGCAGGGACTGGAAACACCATATATTTT.

CDR3 protein: CAIREDRERPQHF. As DNA, the CDR3 is TGTGCCATCAGGGAGGACAGGGAACGGCCCCAGCATTTT. The genes are TRBV10-3 and TRBJ1-5; 8 bases map to TRBD1. The CDR3 contains 13 residues. The trim removed 6 bases at V and 9 bases at J, leaving 7 bases unmatched. Germline lookup yields CDR1 ENHRY and CDR2 SYGVKD.

This clone was seen a few times. The chain employs TRBV14 and TRBJ1-2; D gene uncertain. CDR3 length: 15 amino acids. Trimming took 2 bases from V and 2 from J, leaving 12 bases between them. Germline CDR1 is SGHDN and CDR2 is FVKESK. The CDR3 region is CASSQLVGVNYGYTF. The CDR3 DNA follows: TGTGCCAGCAGCCAATTAGTTGGAGTAAACTATGGCTACACCTTC.

V is TRBV30 and J is TRBJ2-3; 11 positions agree with TRBD2. J gave up 3 bases and V 2 bases, and 16 bases lay outside the gene matches. The germline CDR1 and CDR2 sequences are GTSNPN and SVGIG (reference sequence). This CDR3 spans 19 amino acids. As DNA, the CDR3 is TGTGCCTGGAGTCAAGACTTACCGGGACTAGCGGTGGTTACAGATACGCAGTATTTT. Encoded protein: CAWSQDLPGLAVVTDTQYF.

The gene calls are TRBV24-1 and TRBJ2-3; 12 nucleotides match TRBD1. This CDR3 has 13 residues. Germline V gene sequence: CDR1 KGHDR, CDR2 SFDVKD. V was pared by 9 bases and J by 6 bases, with 3 bases of the junction left unmatched. This CDR3 is CATGTGGADTQYF. CDR3 nucleotides: TGTGCCACCGGGACAGGGGGCGCGGATACGCAGTATTTT.

The DNA of the CDR3 is TGTGCCAGCAGTGAGGTACGGACAGACAATCAGCCCCAGCATTTT. Translation: CASSEVRTDNQPQHF. The rearrangement joins TRBV6-1 to TRBJ1-5; the D gene is possibly TRBD1 (6 bases). The CDR3 extends over 15 amino acids. Germline V gene lookup returns CDR1 MNHNS and CDR2 SASEGT. The V end was cut by 3 bases, the J end by 3 bases, with 12 bases between.

This chain joins TRBV12-5 and TRBJ1-5; 9 nucleotides agree with TRBD1. J was trimmed by 3 bases and V by 6 bases; bases with no gene match: 12. Germline CDR1 and CDR2: LGHNT and FRNRAP. This CDR3 has 17 residues. CDR3 DNA: TGTGCTAGTGGATTAACCGGGACAGGGAGACTCAATCAGCCCCAGCATTTT. Translation: CASGLTGTGRLNQPQHF.